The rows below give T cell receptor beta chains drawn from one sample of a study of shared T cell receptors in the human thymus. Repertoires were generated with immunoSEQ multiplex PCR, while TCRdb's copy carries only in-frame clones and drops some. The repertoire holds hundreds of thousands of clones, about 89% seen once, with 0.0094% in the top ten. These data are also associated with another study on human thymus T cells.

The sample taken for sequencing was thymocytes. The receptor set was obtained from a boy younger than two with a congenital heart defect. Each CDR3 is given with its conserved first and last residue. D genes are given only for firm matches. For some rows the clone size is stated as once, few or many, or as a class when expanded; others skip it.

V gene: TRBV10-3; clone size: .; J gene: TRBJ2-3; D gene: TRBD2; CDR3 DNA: TGTGCCATCACGGGTAGCGGGAACACAGATACGCAGTATTTT; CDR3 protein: CAITGSGNTDTQYF
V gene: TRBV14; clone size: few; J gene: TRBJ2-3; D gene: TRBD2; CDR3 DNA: TGTGCCAGCAGCCTGCGGACTAGCGGGGAAGTTTTGGATACGCAGTATTTT; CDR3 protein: CASSLRTSGEVLDTQYF
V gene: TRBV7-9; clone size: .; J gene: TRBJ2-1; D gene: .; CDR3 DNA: TGTGCCAGCAGCTTAAGGAGCCGGGCGGGCTCCTACAATGAGCAGTTCTTC; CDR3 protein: CASSLRSRAGSYNEQFF
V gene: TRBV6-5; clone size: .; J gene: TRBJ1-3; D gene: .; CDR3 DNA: TGTGCCAGCACCGCCGGGGGGGAGCGCGGAAACACCATATATTTT; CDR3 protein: CASTAGGERGNTIYF
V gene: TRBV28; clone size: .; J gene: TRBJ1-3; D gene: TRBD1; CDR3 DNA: TGTGCCAGCAGCCGGGACAGGGCTGGAAACACCATATATTTT; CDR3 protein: CASSRDRAGNTIYF
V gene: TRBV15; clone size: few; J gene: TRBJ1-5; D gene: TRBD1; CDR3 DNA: TGTGCCACCAGCAGAGATTTAGATCTCGGACAGGGACCATATAGCAATCAGCCCCAGCATTTT; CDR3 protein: CATSRDLDLGQGPYSNQPQHF
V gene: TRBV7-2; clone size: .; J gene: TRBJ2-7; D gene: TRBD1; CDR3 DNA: TGTGCCAGCAGCAGCCGACAGGGGCCTTCCTACGAGCAGTACTTC; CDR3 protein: CASSSRQGPSYEQYF
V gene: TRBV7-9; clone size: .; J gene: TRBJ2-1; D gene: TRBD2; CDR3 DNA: TGTGCCAGCAGCTTAGACCGGGGGGCTAGCGGGGTTTGGGATGAGCAGTTCTTC; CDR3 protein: CASSLDRGASGVWDEQFF
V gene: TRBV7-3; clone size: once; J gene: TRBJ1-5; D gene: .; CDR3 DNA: TGTGCCAGCAGCATAAACAGGTTTAGCAATCAGCCCCAGCATTTT; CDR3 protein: CASSINRFSNQPQHF
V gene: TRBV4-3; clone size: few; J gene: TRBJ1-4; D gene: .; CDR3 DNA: TGCGCCAGCAGCCAAGATCGCAGTAAGAATGAAAAACTGTTTTTT; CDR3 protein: CASSQDRSKNEKLFF
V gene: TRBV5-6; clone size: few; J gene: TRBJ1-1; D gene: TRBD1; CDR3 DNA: TGTGCCAGCAGCTTGGAAAGGACAGGGGGCACTGAAGCTTTCTTT; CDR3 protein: CASSLERTGGTEAFF
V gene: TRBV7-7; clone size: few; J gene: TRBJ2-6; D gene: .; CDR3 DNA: TGTGCCAGCAGCCCCATAACAGGAGACCGAGGAGGGGCCAACGTCCTGACTTTC; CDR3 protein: CASSPITGDRGGANVLTF
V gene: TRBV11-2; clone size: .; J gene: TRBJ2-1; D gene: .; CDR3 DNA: TGTGCCAGCAGCTCCAGGAGGCACTACAATGAGCAGTTCTTC; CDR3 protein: CASSSRRHYNEQFF
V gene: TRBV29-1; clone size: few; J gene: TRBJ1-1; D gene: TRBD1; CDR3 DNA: TGCAGCGTTGACAGGGGGCGGTTGGACACTGAAGCTTTCTTT; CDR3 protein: CSVDRGRLDTEAFF
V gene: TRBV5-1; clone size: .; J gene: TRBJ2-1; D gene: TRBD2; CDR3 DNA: TGCGCCAGCAGTGGACTAGTCAACAATGAGCAGTTCTTC; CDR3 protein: CASSGLVNNEQFF
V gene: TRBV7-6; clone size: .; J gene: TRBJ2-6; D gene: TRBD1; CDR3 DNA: TGTGCCAGCAGCTTAAGGACAGGGGATAGCTCTGGGGCCAACGTCCTGACTTTC; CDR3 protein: CASSLRTGDSSGANVLTF